This note documents a single TCR beta chain sequence. This clone may be a read error of a much larger clone one base away. V lost 6 bases, J lost 1 base, and 9 bases lay in between. Germline V gene lookup returns CDR1 MNHNS and CDR2 SASEGT. The CDR3 spans 13 residues. These data belong to a study of shared clonotypes between healthy human individuals. Profiled with immunoSEQ multiplex PCR; TCRdb holds only in-frame clones, not every one. The repertoire holds under 2,500,000 clones, with under 97% as singletons. The rearrangement links TRBV6-1 to TRBJ1-1; unclear D gene. The sequenced sample consisted of naive CD4+ T cells sorted from blood. The subset was: CD45RA+ positively selected. The clonotype originates from a man younger than 30 in good health. This CDR3 reads CASSFDGNTEAFF. The CDR3, as DNA: TGTGCCAGCAGCTTCGACGGGAACACTGAAGCTTTCTTT.